The text below deals with one T cell receptor beta chain. Its cognate antigen is unknown. These data come from a study of PD-1 blockade in classical Hodgkin lymphoma. Each patient's relapse followed autologous stem cell transplantation, and brentuximab vedotin exposure varied. Relapsed/refractory classical Hodgkin lymphoma patients had complete, partial or progressive responses. Germline-derived CDR1 and CDR2 are MNHEY and SVGAGI. The CDR3 contains 12 residues. Trimming removed 7 bases from V and 4 bases from J, with 7 bases in between. Study-wide findings and caveats: CD8+ TCR diversity did not rise significantly by C4D1, unlike CD4+. Healthy donors were reported to have higher baseline TCR diversity than newly diagnosed patients.

TCRdb keeps only in-frame clones here, not all; method: immunoSEQ multiplex PCR. The sample gives around 41,000 clones, around three quarters of which show up once; around 2.8% is in the top ten. The sequencing used peripheral blood mononuclear cells (PBMCs), collected before the second cycle of nivolumab. The source of this sequence is a human donor with classical Hodgkin lymphoma. V is TRBV6-5 and J is TRBJ2-2; D ambiguous. The CDR3 protein is CASTWGTGELFF. The CDR3 DNA is TGTGCCAGCACATGGGGCACCGGGGAGCTGTTTTTT.